This TCR beta chain was sequenced in a study of T cell responses to AZD1222 COVID-19 vaccine. This clone was detected once. Its antigen is unidentified. General observations from the study: Rises in breadth and depth of Spike-specific TCRs came after two AZD1222 doses.

The repertoire was sequenced with immunoSEQ multiplex PCR; TCRdb's copy has only in-frame clones and lacks some. This table holds some 120,000 clones, around 85% found once. This CDR3 contains 14 residues. Germline CDR1 MNHNS, CDR2 SASEGT. V lost 2 bases, J lost 1 base, and 6 bases lay in between. V gene TRBV6-1 combines with J gene TRBJ1-5; D unresolved. This clonotype was obtained from an adult who received the AZD1222 COVID-19 vaccine. The material sequenced was peripheral blood, taken 28 days after the second AZD1222 dose. Here the CDR3 DNA reads TGTGCCAGCAGTGAATTATCAAGCAATCAGCCCCAGCATTTT. This gives the protein CASSELSSNQPQHF.